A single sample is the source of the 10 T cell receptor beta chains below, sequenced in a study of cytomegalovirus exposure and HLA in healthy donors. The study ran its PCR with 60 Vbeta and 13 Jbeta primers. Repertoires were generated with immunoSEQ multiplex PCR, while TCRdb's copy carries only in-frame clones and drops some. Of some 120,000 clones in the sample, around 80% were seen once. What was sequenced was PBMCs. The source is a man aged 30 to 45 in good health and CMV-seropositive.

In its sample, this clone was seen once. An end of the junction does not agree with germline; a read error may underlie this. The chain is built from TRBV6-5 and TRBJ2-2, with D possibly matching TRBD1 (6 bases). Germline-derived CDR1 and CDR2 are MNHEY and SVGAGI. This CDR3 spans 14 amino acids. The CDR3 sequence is CASSREQGTEELFF. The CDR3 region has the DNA TGTGCCAGCAGCCGAGAACAGGGCACCGAGGAGCTGTTTTTT.

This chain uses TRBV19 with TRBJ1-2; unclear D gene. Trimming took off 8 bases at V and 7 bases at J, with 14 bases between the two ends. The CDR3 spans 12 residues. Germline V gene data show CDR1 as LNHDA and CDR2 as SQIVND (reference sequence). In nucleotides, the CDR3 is TGTGCCAGTCGGGTGGCGGGGTCTGGCTACACCTTC. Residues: CASRVAGSGYTF.

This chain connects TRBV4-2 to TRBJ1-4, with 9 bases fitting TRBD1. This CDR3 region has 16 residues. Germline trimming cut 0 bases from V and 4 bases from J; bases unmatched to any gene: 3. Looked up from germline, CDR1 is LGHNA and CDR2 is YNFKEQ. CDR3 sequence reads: CASSQDGGQGNEKLFF. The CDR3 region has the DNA TGTGCCAGCAGCCAAGATGGGGGACAGGGTAATGAAAAACTGTTTTTT.

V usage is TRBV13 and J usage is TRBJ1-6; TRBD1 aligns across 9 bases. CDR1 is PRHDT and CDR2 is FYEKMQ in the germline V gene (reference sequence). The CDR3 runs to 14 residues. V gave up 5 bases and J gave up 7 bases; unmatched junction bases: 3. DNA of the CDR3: TGTGCCAGCAGCGAGACAGGGGGGAATTCACCCCTCCACTTT. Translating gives CASSETGGNSPLHF.

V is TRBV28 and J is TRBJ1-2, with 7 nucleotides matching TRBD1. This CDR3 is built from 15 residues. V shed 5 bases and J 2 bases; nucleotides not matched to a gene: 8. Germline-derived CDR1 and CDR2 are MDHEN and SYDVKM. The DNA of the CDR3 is TGTGCCAGCAGTGGCGGACAGGACCTAAACTATGGCTACACCTTC. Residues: CASSGGQDLNYGYTF.

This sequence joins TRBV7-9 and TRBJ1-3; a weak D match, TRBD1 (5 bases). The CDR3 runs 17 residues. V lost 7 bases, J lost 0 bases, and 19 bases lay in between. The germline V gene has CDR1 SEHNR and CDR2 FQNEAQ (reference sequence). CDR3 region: CASTPRQGPNSGNTIYF. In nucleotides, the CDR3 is TGTGCCAGCACCCCGCGGCAGGGCCCTAACTCTGGAAACACCATATATTTT.

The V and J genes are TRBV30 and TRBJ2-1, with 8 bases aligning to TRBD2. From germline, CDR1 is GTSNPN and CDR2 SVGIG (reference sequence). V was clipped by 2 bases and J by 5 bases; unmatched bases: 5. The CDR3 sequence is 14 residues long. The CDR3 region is CAWSRLAGNNEQFF. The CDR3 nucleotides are TGTGCCTGGAGTAGGTTAGCGGGAAACAATGAGCAGTTCTTC.

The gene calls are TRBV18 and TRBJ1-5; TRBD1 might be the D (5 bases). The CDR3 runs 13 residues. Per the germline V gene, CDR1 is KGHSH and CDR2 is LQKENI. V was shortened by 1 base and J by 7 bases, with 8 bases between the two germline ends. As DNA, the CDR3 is TGTGCCAGCTCACCACAGGGGCAACAGCCCCAGCATTTT. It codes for CASSPQGQQPQHF.

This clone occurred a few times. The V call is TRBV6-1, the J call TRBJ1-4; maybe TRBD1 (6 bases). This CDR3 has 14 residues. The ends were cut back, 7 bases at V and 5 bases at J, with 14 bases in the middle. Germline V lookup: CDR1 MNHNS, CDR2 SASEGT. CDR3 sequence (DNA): TGTGCCAGCACCGGGAGGGGGGCCAATGAAAAACTGTTTTTT. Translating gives CASTGRGANEKLFF.

In DNA, the CDR3 is TGTGCCAGCAGCGTAGATCAGGTCCCTAACTATGGCTACACCTTC. Translating gives CASSVDQVPNYGYTF. The V and J genes are TRBV9 and TRBJ1-2; D not certain. The CDR3 is 15 residues long. Trimming shortened V by 0 bases and J by 0 bases, and 9 bases separated the two germline ends. Germline-derived CDR1 and CDR2 are SGDLS and YYNGEE.